Listed here is a single TCR beta chain. Its antigen is currently unknown. V was pared by 4 bases and J by 3 bases, with 16 bases between. The CDR3 is made up of 15 amino acids. The V gene's germline CDR1 is SGDLS and CDR2 YYNGEE. The record originates from a study of post-analysis software for immune sequencing data. Study information: The study covered relapsing-remitting, secondary progressive and progressive-relapsing courses of multiple sclerosis. Study-wide points: A handful of TRBV segments appeared more often in patients than in controls, and TRBV5-6, TRBV5-1 and TRBV20-1 were among these.

The TCR beta cDNA libraries carried unique molecular identifiers. TCRdb itself ran the PCR reads through MiXCR, one entry per CDR3 protein. There are hundreds of thousands of distinct CDR3 sequences in the sample; about 32% occur only once, and 0.5% to 0.6% lies in the top ten. This sequence was found in a girl aged 10-17 years with multiple sclerosis. The sequenced material came from blood. This chain joins TRBV9 and TRBJ1-1; TRBD1 is a possible D gene (5 bases). This CDR3 is CASSPQTAGHTEAFF. CDR3 bases: TGTGCCAGCAGCCCCCAGACGGCGGGGCACACTGAAGCTTTCTTT.